The rows below give T cell receptor beta chains drawn from one sample of a study of beta chain features in type 1 diabetes. Sequencing used immunoSEQ multiplex PCR; TCRdb keeps in-frame clones, though not all of them. Of hundreds of thousands of clones in the sample, roughly 11% were seen once. The sequencing input was naive CD4+ T cells from blood. Every receptor here comes from a man aged 30-40 years with type 1 diabetes. The CDR3 runs from the conserved cysteine through the conserved F or W. A D gene is named only where the DNA matches it firmly.

j_gene | v_gene | d_gene | CDR3aa
TRBJ1-1 | TRBV7-8 | . | CASSLDRNTEAFF
TRBJ1-6 | TRBV7-9 | . | CASSGRTVGGNSPLHF
TRBJ2-7 | TRBV4-1 | . | CASSATGSASYEQYF
TRBJ1-2 | TRBV4-3 | . | CASSQDWGRDYGYTF
TRBJ1-2 | TRBV18 | TRBD1 | CASSEGQGNGYTF
TRBJ2-3 | TRBV7-9 | . | CASSLLTSTDTQYF
TRBJ2-1 | TRBV9 | TRBD2 | CASSVGGNSYNEQFF
TRBJ2-3 | TRBV19 | . | CASAGASTDTQYF
TRBJ1-1 | TRBV30 | TRBD1 | CAFGTAEAFF
TRBJ2-5 | TRBV2 | . | CASTGDMTETQYF
TRBJ1-2 | TRBV18 | . | CASSPPGGLTNYGYTF
TRBJ1-2 | TRBV19 | . | CASKGQFNYGYTF
TRBJ2-5 | TRBV5-1 | TRBD1 | CASSMTGIIRETQYF
TRBJ2-3 | TRBV29-1 | . | CSVPNRAGFTDTQYF
TRBJ2-1 | TRBV7-9 | . | CASSLDEEDEQFF
TRBJ2-1 | TRBV5-1 | TRBD1 | CASSLDREHEQFF
TRBJ2-1 | TRBV5-1 | . | CASSLVRGREQFF
TRBJ2-5 | TRBV9 | . | CASSVDPRRETQYF
TRBJ2-7 | TRBV20-1 | . | CSARGYEEQYF
TRBJ2-2 | TRBV5-4 | . | CASSRADRNTGELFF
TRBJ2-1 | TRBV6-5 | TRBD2 | CASSSPGLAGNEQFF
TRBJ2-6 | TRBV2 | . | CASSWEALGANVLTF
TRBJ2-1 | TRBV7-2 | TRBD2 | CASSFLAGYYEQFF
TRBJ2-6 | TRBV19 | . | CASSIGQPSGANVLTF
TRBJ2-1 | TRBV9 | TRBD1 | CASSYRQGKDEQFF
TRBJ2-3 | TRBV25-1 | . | CASRETGTSTDTQYF
TRBJ1-5 | TRBV28 | . | CASQEFSNQPQHF
TRBJ1-2 | TRBV7-2 | TRBD1 | CASSSTGTGMHGYTF
TRBJ1-1 | TRBV7-2 | TRBD1 | CASSRQGREAFF
TRBJ2-1 | TRBV6-6 | . | CASSHLQNEQFF
TRBJ2-2 | TRBV6-5 | . | CASRLWGEDGELFF
TRBJ1-1 | TRBV18 | TRBD1 | CASSPRTGGETEAFF
TRBJ1-3 | TRBV15 | . | CATSRAPLAGSGNTIYF
TRBJ1-5 | TRBV7-2 | TRBD1 | CASSPWTGENQPQHF
TRBJ2-5 | TRBV7-3 | . | CASSFGPSETQYF
TRBJ1-1 | TRBV27 | . | CASSLIPRAEAFF
TRBJ2-2 | TRBV18 | TRBD1 | CASSPRTGATGELFF
TRBJ1-1 | TRBV7-2 | . | CASSLRNPRTEAFF
TRBJ2-3 | TRBV7-8 | . | CASSSASLPSTDTQYF
TRBJ1-1 | TRBV5-4 | TRBD1 | CASGTANTEAFF
TRBJ2-5 | TRBV6-1 | . | CASLSGNRYQETQYF
TRBJ1-2 | TRBV19 | . | CASSAARSRGGYGYTF
TRBJ1-2 | TRBV18 | . | CASSPPRQTYGYTF
TRBJ2-1 | TRBV27 | TRBD2 | CASKQGGTSGARTYNEQFF
TRBJ1-1 | TRBV7-9 | . | CASRGDYQRNTEAFF
TRBJ2-1 | TRBV9 | TRBD2 | CASSPPGLAVQFF
TRBJ2-5 | TRBV5-4 | TRBD2 | CASSSTSGGQETQYF
TRBJ2-7 | TRBV5-1 | TRBD1 | CASSPRDRTYEQYF
TRBJ1-6 | TRBV9 | . | CASSLRQDPIDSPLHF
TRBJ1-5 | TRBV5-1 | . | CASSLEGEDQPQHF
TRBJ1-3 | TRBV29-1 | TRBD1 | CSVGQGANTIYF
TRBJ2-5 | TRBV11-3 | TRBD2 | CASSTGLAGLREETQYF
TRBJ2-5 | TRBV7-9 | TRBD1 | CASSLEGAETQYF
TRBJ2-5 | TRBV7-6 | TRBD2 | CASSWGGIETQYF